This TCR beta chain was sequenced for a study of regulatory T cells in long-lasting Graves disease. CDR1 and CDR2 (germline): LNHDA, SQIVND (reference sequence). The CDR3 length is 15 residues. Deletions cut 7 bases from V and 5 bases from J, with 17 bases between. Noted time point: newly diagnosed GD, antithyroid drugs for less than 3 months. The TCR library used RNA extracted from PBMCs. Graves' disease diagnosis relied on American Thyroid Association guidelines. Building of the TCR beta libraries involved iRepertoire HTBI primers and Arm-PCR of CDR3 regions. In TCRdb, the multiplex PCR reads were re-called with MiXCR into one record per CDR3 protein. This sample has about 520,000 distinct CDR3 sequences; approximately 12% occur once, and the top ten carry around 9.3%. This clonotype was detected ten times or more. Its antigen is not known. Study findings and constraints: Segments TRBV28, TRBJ1-2 and TRBJ2-5 showed preferential usage in persistent disease.

In addition, the sample was reused for a study of T cells in Graves' hyperthyroidism and ophthalmopathy.

The sequence was obtained from a woman aged 25 to 39 with Graves disease. This chain joins TRBV19 and TRBJ2-2; maybe TRBD2 (6 bases). The specimen comprised peripheral blood mononuclear cells (PBMCs), sampled at new diagnosis, from a patient treated with antithyroid drugs. CDR3 in DNA: TGTGCCAGTATGAGCCGGGAGATACGGACCGGGGAGCTGTTTTTT. Translated: CASMSREIRTGELFF. The variable domain in full, with the rest retrieved from reference TRBV19 and TRBJ2-2, is DGGITQSPKYLFRKEGQNVTLSCEQNLNHDAMYWYRQDPGQGLRLIYYSQIVNDFQKGDIAEGYSVSREKKESFPLTVTSAQKNPTAFYLCASMSREIRTGELFFGEGSRLTVL.